A selection of T cell receptor beta chains follows, all from one sample in a study of blood T cells in healthy people across ages. TCRdb reprocessed the 5' RACE reads with MiXCR, giving one entry per CDR3 protein. The sample consists of some 930,000 distinct CDR3 sequences, just under 30% of them appearing once. This sample also belongs to another study, concerning T cells of mothers and their children.

The sequenced material came from blood. Every receptor here comes from a woman aged 40 to 50 in good health. CDR3s include the opening cysteine and the closing phenylalanine or tryptophan. A D gene is named only where the DNA matches it firmly. Some rows mark clone size as missing; the rest say once, few, many or name a class of expanded clone.

d_call clone_size j_call v_call cdr3_nt cdr3_aa
TRBD1 NA TRBJ1-2 TRBV6-1 TGTGCCAGCAGTGAAGGAATGGGGACAGGGGTGGATGGCTACACCTTC CASSEGMGTGVDGYTF
TRBD1 many TRBJ1-1 TRBV28 TGTGCCAGCAGTTCAGCTTCAGGGGGGAGGGCTGAAGCTTTCTTT CASSSASGGRAEAFF
NA NA TRBJ1-5 TRBV7-2 TGTGCCAGCAGCTTAGATACGGGTCAGCCCCAGCATTTT CASSLDTGQPQHF
NA NA TRBJ1-2 TRBV7-2 TGTGCCAGCAGCTTGGATCGACGGGCGTATACCTATGGCTCCACCTTC CASSLDRRAYTYGSTF
NA NA TRBJ2-3 TRBV10-3 TGTGCCACCAGTGTAGGAGGGGCGAGCACAGATACGCAGTATTTT CATSVGGASTDTQYF
NA few TRBJ2-1 TRBV12-3/TRBV12-4 TGTGCCAGCAGTTTTTCAGAGGGTTCGCAGTTCTTC CASSFSEGSQFF
NA NA TRBJ1-2 TRBV6-5 TGTGCCAGCAGACCGGGACCGTACTATGGCTACACCTTC CASRPGPYYGYTF
NA few TRBJ2-6 TRBV5-1 TGCGCCAGCAGCTTGGACGGACGCTACTCTGGGGCCAACGTCCTGACTTTC CASSLDGRYSGANVLTF
TRBD1 few TRBJ1-2 TRBV12-3/TRBV12-4 TGTGCCAGCAGTTTCCACCGGGACAGGGCCCTCTATGGCTACACCTTC CASSFHRDRALYGYTF
NA few TRBJ2-7 TRBV12-3/TRBV12-4 TGTGCCAGCAGTTTGTTGGCAGTCCGAGACTACGAGCAGTACTTC CASSLLAVRDYEQYF
NA many TRBJ2-3 TRBV7-2 TGTGCCAGCAGCCAAGGCCAGCCCGGTACGCAGTATTTT CASSQGQPGTQYF
NA few TRBJ2-7 TRBV7-3 TGTGCCAGCAGCCCTGGACAGAACAATGAGCAGTACTTC CASSPGQNNEQYF
TRBD1 NA TRBJ2-5 TRBV6-1 TGTGCCAGCAGGGGACAGGGGGCAGAGACCCAGTACTTC CASRGQGAETQYF
NA NA TRBJ1-1 TRBV12-3/TRBV12-4 TGTGCCAGCAGTCTTGGGGCTGTATGGACTGAAGCTTTCTTT CASSLGAVWTEAFF
NA many TRBJ2-7 TRBV25-1 TGTGCCAGCAGTGGTCAGGGGATCCACGAGCAGTACTTC CASSGQGIHEQYF
NA few TRBJ2-7 TRBV11-1 TGTGCCAGCAGCGGCGATGCCGGTTCCTACGAGCAGTACTTC CASSGDAGSYEQYF
TRBD2 many TRBJ2-7 TRBV6-6 TGTGCCAGCGGGACTACCCCTGACGAGCAGTACTTC CASGTTPDEQYF
TRBD2 NA TRBJ2-3 TRBV7-9 TGTGCCAGCAGCTTTACTAGCGGGGGCCGCACAGATACGCAGTATTTT CASSFTSGGRTDTQYF
NA few TRBJ1-5 TRBV6-1 TGTGCCAGCAGTGAAATGGGGAACAATCAGCCCCAGCATTTT CASSEMGNNQPQHF
NA few TRBJ2-3 TRBV5-6 TGTGCCAGCAACACGGCTGGTACGCAGTATTTT CASNTAGTQYF
NA NA TRBJ1-3 TRBV29-1 TGCAGCGTTGAAGCGGGGGCGCCTGGAAACACCATATATTTT CSVEAGAPGNTIYF
NA NA TRBJ1-2 TRBV6-5 TGTGCCAGCAGTTACTCGAATGGGGGGCCCTGGGGCTATGGCTACACCTTC CASSYSNGGPWGYGYTF
NA few TRBJ1-1 TRBV6-6 TGTGCCAGCAGTCACGGGGGGACTGAAGCTTTCTTT CASSHGGTEAFF
NA NA TRBJ1-5 TRBV5-1 TGCGCCAGCAGCTTGATGGACAGCTACAATCAGCCCCAGCATTTT CASSLMDSYNQPQHF
NA NA TRBJ1-2 TRBV20-1 TGCAGTGCCCTTTGGGACACGAACTATGGCTACACCTTC CSALWDTNYGYTF
NA few TRBJ2-5 TRBV20-1 TGCAGCGCCGTGGGGGGCGTGGGACAAGAGACCCGGTACTTC CSAVGGVGQETRYF
NA many TRBJ1-2 TRBV6-5 TGTGCCAGCACGAGGGACATCCAATCCTATGGCTACACCTTC CASTRDIQSYGYTF
TRBD1 once TRBJ2-2 TRBV12-3/TRBV12-4 TGTGTCAGCAGCAAACAGAGACAGGGCACCGGGGAGCTGTTTTTT CVSSKQRQGTGELFF